This section outlines one T cell receptor beta chain sequence together with its context. Its antigen is currently unknown. PCR used 60 Vbeta primers and 13 Jbeta primers. The protocol was immunoSEQ multiplex PCR, while the TCRdb copy is restricted to in-frame clones and leaves out a portion. The table for this sample gives about 140,000 clones. This specimen comes from a study of cytomegalovirus exposure and HLA in healthy donors. Study at large: Membership in the Caucasian-associated ancestry cluster was found for approximately 85% of a few hundred genotyped donors.

General study results and limits: In an earlier analysis, productive rearrangement rates for most beta V segments clustered near 87% or 30%. Per published accounts, TCR beta sequences correctly predicted the HLA-A and HLA-B alleles of most subjects.

Sequenced material: PBMCs. The origin of this receptor is a male donor in good health and CMV-seronegative.

CDR3 nucleotides: TGTGCCAGCAGTGAAAGGACAAGGAACGATCCACAGCATTTT. Its translation is CASSERTRNDPQHF. The chain combines TRBV2 with TRBJ1-5; a weak D match, TRBD1 (5 bases). The CDR3 loop spans 14 amino acids. The germline gives CDR1 SNHLY, CDR2 FYNNEI. V was trimmed by 2 bases and J by 13 bases, leaving 18 bases between them.